Sequencing of this T cell receptor beta chain was carried out in a study of blood T cell repertoires in COVID-19 (dated by TCRdb to about 2020). In the study overall: Samples from collaborators originated in the United States, Italy and Spain and spanned both the acute and convalescent phases of COVID-19. The prospective study material was composed of cDNA or gDNA derived from T cells, B-cell-depleted T cells, or PBMCs. The dataset comprised deeply sampled blood TCRbeta repertoires from subjects exposed to, actively infected with, or recovered from COVID-19. A freely available public database, intended as a resource for researchers studying the immune response to SARS-CoV-2, is where the repertoires were released. Samples were obtained from the ongoing ImmuneRACE study (first 160 participants) and from some 1,300 subjects provided by 6 global collaborators. A de-identified subject ID, COVID-19 status, age in years and sex were almost always included in the sample metadata. Where HLA class I and class II types were available, the types were taken from metadata supplied by the sample provider, not from assay-based typing.

Summary of the overall study and its limitations: How much clinical and demographic metadata was included differed by source and by participant, and the metadata was provided uncurated.

The CDR1 and CDR2 encoded by the germline V gene (reference sequence) are LNHDA and SQIVND. From the cysteine through the phenylalanine, the CDR3 covers 17 amino acids. The kept DNA is CDR3 alone, 51 bases in frame from the first base. V is trimmed back by 5 bases and J by 6 bases, and the junction contains 12 bases that no gene match accounts for. With respect to this clone: The antigen it recognizes is unknown. Qualities for individual bases were not recorded, and no much larger clone is one base off.

The immunoSEQ Assay, a bias-controlled multiplex PCR, was used to amplify TCRbeta CDR3 regions from genomic DNA. Regarding the original processing steps: Nucleated cell counts per sample were estimated from amplification of reference gene primers within the assay. Sequence reads were collapsed and filtered to measure the absolute abundance of every unique TCRbeta CDR3 rearrangement. For each sample, productive Simpson clonality was calculated by taking the square root of Simpson's diversity index across productive rearrangements. TCRdb's version of the immuneACCESS table is confined to in-frame rearrangements and falls short of the full clone set. An unresolved V gene accounts for under half of the shortfall where checked; the remainder is of unknown origin. That table is the source of V, J and clone size, and D and trimming were worked out from the DNA. This sample comprises about 45,000 clones, under 85% of them detected only once. About a third of the sample comes from the top ten.

Whole blood was collected in K2EDTA tubes by collaborating institutions according to the institutions' own protocols. For TCRbeta analysis, collaborators shipped samples as frozen whole blood, isolated PBMCs, or DNA extracted from either of those sample types. The source of this sequence is a woman aged 80 or older with acute or convalescent COVID-19. The chain was built from TRBV19 and TRBJ2-1; TRBD2 matches 11 bases in the middle. Sequenced material: peripheral blood. In nucleotides, the sequence is TGTGCCAGTAGTCGTAAAAGGGGACTAGCGGACGTCAATGAGCAGTTCTTC. The encoded protein is CASSRKRGLADVNEQFF.